Described below is a single T cell receptor (beta chain) sequence and its context. This entry is derived from a study of cytomegalovirus exposure and HLA in healthy donors. V trimming: 4 bases; J trimming: 4 bases; junction bases outside the gene matches: 6. Germline CDR1 and CDR2: SGHTS and YDEGEE. The CDR3 spans 15 residues. Use of 60 Vbeta and 13 Jbeta primers characterized the PCR. The table came from immunoSEQ multiplex PCR; TCRdb's copy has only in-frame clones and leaves some out. The sample yields about 170,000 clones, nearly 80% seen once. V and J are TRBV5-8 and TRBJ2-5; 11 positions match TRBD1. Input material: PBMCs. This receptor was obtained from a woman in her fifties or sixties in good health and CMV-seropositive. The CDR3 is CASSPGQGALETQYF. For the CDR3, the DNA is TGTGCCAGCAGCCCAGGACAGGGGGCTCTAGAGACCCAGTACTTC.